Following are 20 T cell receptor beta chains from one sample sequenced in a study of blood T cells in healthy people across ages. The authors ran a second PCR of about 6 to 11 cycles using a sample-barcoded 5' primer and a J-beta primer mix. Each CDR3 protein is one row after TCRdb ran MiXCR on the 5' RACE reads. The sample lists 1.5 million to 2 million distinct CDR3 sequences, 28% seen once, with 7% to 9% in the top ten. The sequencing sample was made of blood. These receptors came from a woman aged 30 to 39 in good health.

This chain links TRBV9 with TRBJ2-3, with D possibly matching TRBD2 (6 bases). Per the germline V gene, CDR1 is SGDLS and CDR2 is YYNGEE. This CDR3 spans 16 amino acids. V was clipped by 3 bases and J by 0 bases, with 14 bases between them. In nucleotides, the CDR3 is TGTGCCAGCAGCGCTTCCATAGCGGAGAGCACAGATACGCAGTATTTT. Translated, it gives CASSASIAESTDTQYF.

This clonotype was observed at least ten times. The chain employs TRBV6-6 and TRBJ2-1, with 10 positions matching TRBD2. V was pared by 2 bases and J by 10 bases, with 5 bases of the junction left unmatched. The CDR3 sequence is 14 residues long. CDR1 and CDR2 (germline): MNHNY, SVGAGI (reference sequence). Here the CDR3 reads CASSYGTSDSEQFF. The CDR3 DNA is TGTGCCAGCAGTTACGGGACTAGCGACTCGGAGCAGTTCTTC.

This clonotype was counted at least ten times. The chain carries TRBV9 and TRBJ1-2; TRBD1 is a possible D gene (6 bases). This CDR3 contains 15 residues. The ends were cut back, 3 bases at V and 6 bases at J, with 18 bases in the middle. CDR1 is SGDLS, CDR2 YYNGEE, per germline. The CDR3 region is CASSARDNPRDGYTF. CDR3 DNA sequence: TGTGCCAGCAGCGCCCGGGACAACCCAAGGGATGGCTACACCTTC.

This clonotype was picked up a small number of times. The rearrangement links TRBV28 to TRBJ1-5, with 8 bases identical to TRBD1. Germline V CDR1 and CDR2: MDHEN, SYDVKM. The CDR3 runs to 13 residues. With V trimmed by 6 bases and J by 9 bases, 7 bases remained unmatched. As DNA, the CDR3 is TGTGCCAGCAGCCCGACAGGGGATCGGCCCCAGCATTTT. Encoded protein: CASSPTGDRPQHF.

The chain recombines TRBV6-2 or TRBV6-3 with TRBJ1-6, with TRBD1 matching 9 bases. Trimming at V came to 6 bases and at J to 7 bases, leaving 7 bases not matched to a gene. The CDR3 contains 15 residues. The germline V gene encodes CDR1 MNHEY and CDR2 SVGEGT. CDR3 protein: CASSLVGTGNSPLHF. Here the CDR3 DNA reads TGTGCCAGCAGCCTCGTCGGGACAGGGAATTCACCCCTCCACTTT.

This clonotype was recorded at least ten times. The rearrangement joins TRBV12-3 or TRBV12-4 to TRBJ2-7; 10 nucleotides align to TRBD1. The CDR3 is 15 amino acids. J was trimmed by 2 bases and V by 5 bases; bases with no gene match: 6. CDR3 nucleotide sequence: TGTGCCAGCAGTCCCTCCGGGACAGGGGCCTACGAGCAGTACTTC. Translation gives CASSPSGTGAYEQYF.

CDR3 protein: CASRSHRAPSYTF. Here the CDR3 DNA reads TGTGCCAGCAGGTCACACAGGGCCCCAAGCTACACCTTC. This chain connects TRBV7-1 to TRBJ1-2; TRBD1 is a possible D gene (6 bases). TRBV7-1 belongs to the ORF category, with a function that is uncertain. Trimming stripped 6 bases from V and 9 bases from J, with 17 bases between. The CDR3 runs to 13 residues.

This clonotype was counted between two and nine times. This rearrangement joins TRBV12-3 or TRBV12-4 to TRBJ1-4; 7 nucleotides align to TRBD1. The CDR3 consists of 13 residues. V shed 6 bases and J 8 bases; nucleotides not matched to a gene: 6. The CDR3 loop reads CASRLTGLEKLFF. DNA for the CDR3: TGTGCCAGCAGACTGACAGGGTTGGAAAAACTGTTTTTT.

The J gene is TRBJ2-1, the V gene TRBV12-3 or TRBV12-4; TRBD1 matches at 7 bases. The CDR3 runs 19 residues. The trim removed 5 bases at V and 0 bases at J, leaving 16 bases unmatched. CDR3 nucleotide sequence: TGTGCCAGCAGTGCCCTGACAGGGCCCAAACTAAGCTCCTACAATGAGCAGTTCTTC. It codes for CASSALTGPKLSSYNEQFF.

This chain connects TRBV7-2 to TRBJ2-2; D is unresolved. CDR3 length: 14 residues. The germline CDR1 and CDR2 sequences are SGHTA and FQGNSA. Trimming cost V 3 bases and J 7 bases, with 12 bases left between them. The CDR3 loop is CASSLGRLDGELFF. CDR3 sequence (DNA): TGTGCCAGCAGCTTGGGTCGATTAGACGGGGAGCTGTTTTTT. Full variable domain (rest looked up from reference TRBV7-2 and TRBJ2-2): GAGVSQSPSNKVTEKGKDVELRCDPISGHTALYWYRQSLGQGLEFLIYFQGNSAPDKSGLPSDRFSAERTGGSVSTLTIQRTQQEDSAVYLCASSLGRLDGELFFGEGSRLTVL.

Comment on this clonotype: An end of the junction differs from the germline gene, which may be a read error. V gene TRBV20-1 combines with J gene TRBJ2-1, with 9 bases lining up with TRBD2. The CDR3 has 15 amino acids. Germline V lookup: CDR1 DFQATT, CDR2 SNEGSKA (reference sequence). The CDR3 sequence is CSARDPAGGYNKQFF. Written as DNA, the CDR3 is TGCAGTGCTAGAGATCCCGCGGGAGGGTACAATAAGCAGTTCTTC.

As concerns this clonotype: A much larger clone is a single base away; this may be a read error. The chain has TRBV2 and TRBJ2-5; weak D call: TRBD2 (6 bases). The CDR3 is 14 residues long. Germline V CDR1 and CDR2: SNHLY, FYNNEI. In DNA form, the CDR3 reads TGTGCCACTATACGGGACTTCGGACAAGACACCCAGTACTTC. Amino acids: CATIRDFGQDTQYF.

The rearrangement joins TRBV2 to TRBJ2-1; D might be TRBD2 (6 bases). Germline V gives CDR1 SNHLY, CDR2 FYNNEI. This CDR3 comprises 13 residues. The V gene lost 2 bases and the J gene lost 9 bases, with 11 bases spanning the gap. This CDR3 reads CASSERSSVEQFF. In DNA form, the CDR3 reads TGTGCCAGCAGTGAAAGGTCTAGCGTTGAGCAGTTCTTC.

Only a few counts were recorded for this clonotype. This chain connects TRBV3-1 to TRBJ1-1; the D is unclear. This CDR3 spans 11 amino acids. The V end was cut by 0 bases, the J end by 10 bases, with 6 bases between. Germline V CDR1 and CDR2: LGHDT, YNNKEL (reference sequence). The CDR3 sequence is CASSQEGRAFF. As DNA, the CDR3 is TGTGCCAGCAGCCAAGAGGGGAGAGCTTTCTTT.

This chain uses TRBV5-6 with TRBJ2-2, with a possible D match to TRBD2 (5 bases). CDR3 length: 14 residues. Germline CDR1 and CDR2: SGHDT and YYEEEE. The V end was cut by 5 bases, the J end by 6 bases, with 14 bases between. The CDR3 spells CASRSWGAAGELFF. For the CDR3, the DNA is TGTGCCAGCAGGTCCTGGGGAGCGGCCGGGGAGCTGTTTTTT.

In its sample, this clonotype was seen many times. The chain has TRBV7-2 and TRBJ1-5; D gene uncertain. CDR1 and CDR2 (germline): SGHTA, FQGNSA. The ends were cut back, 4 bases at V and 4 bases at J, with 14 bases in the middle. The CDR3 sequence is 15 residues long. This CDR3 is CASSSLSGPNQPQHF. The CDR3 DNA reads as TGTGCCAGCAGCTCCCTCAGCGGGCCAAATCAGCCCCAGCATTTT.

This chain links TRBV29-1 with TRBJ1-3; 7 bases agree with TRBD1. CDR1 SQVTM and CDR2 ANQGSEA come from the germline V gene. The CDR3 consists of 12 residues. J was trimmed by 8 bases and V by 6 bases; bases with no gene match: 7. DNA of the CDR3: TGCAGCGTGACAGGGCCCTCCGACACCATATATTTT. This encodes CSVTGPSDTIYF.

This clonotype was seen a handful of times. The chain's CDR3 is CASSDDRGRGGELFF. DNA for the CDR3: TGTGCCTCCTCCGACGACAGGGGGCGTGGCGGGGAGCTGTTTTTT. The chain is built from TRBV7-2 and TRBJ2-2; 10 nucleotides agree with TRBD1. CDR1 is SGHTA and CDR2 is FQGNSA in the germline V gene. The ends lost 11 bases at V and 7 bases at J; junction bases unmatched: 13. The CDR3 consists of 15 residues.

The chain is built from TRBV6-5 and TRBJ2-1; D unresolved. This CDR3 is built from 13 residues. Trimming cost V 0 bases and J 9 bases, with 9 bases left between them. The germline CDR1 and CDR2 sequences are MNHEY and SVGAGI. CDR3 region: CASSYSQKSEQFF. CDR3 bases: TGTGCCAGCAGTTACTCCCAGAAGAGTGAGCAGTTCTTC.

The rearrangement uses TRBV12-3 or TRBV12-4 and TRBJ2-5; 9 nucleotides line up with TRBD2. The J call may not be correct, given that the DNA end is closer to TRBJ2-7. The CDR3 length is 15 residues. DNA for the CDR3: TGTGCCAGCAGTTCTCGACTAGCGGAGGGCTACGAGCAGTACTTC. It specifies CASSSRLAEGYEQYF.